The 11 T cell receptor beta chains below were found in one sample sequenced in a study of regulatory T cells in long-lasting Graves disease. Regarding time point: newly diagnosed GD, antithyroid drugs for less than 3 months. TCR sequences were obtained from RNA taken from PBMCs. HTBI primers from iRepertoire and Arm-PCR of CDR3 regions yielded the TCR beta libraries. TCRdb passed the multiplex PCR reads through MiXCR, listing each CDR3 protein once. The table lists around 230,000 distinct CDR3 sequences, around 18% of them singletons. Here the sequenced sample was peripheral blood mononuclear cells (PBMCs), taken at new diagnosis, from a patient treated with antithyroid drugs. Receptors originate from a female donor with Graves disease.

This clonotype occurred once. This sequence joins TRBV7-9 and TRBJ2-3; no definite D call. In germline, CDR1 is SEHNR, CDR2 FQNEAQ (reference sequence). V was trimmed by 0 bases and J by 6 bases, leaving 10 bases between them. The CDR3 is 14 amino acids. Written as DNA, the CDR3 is TGTGCCAGCAGCTTAGCGATGGGTAGGGATACGCAGTATTTT. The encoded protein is CASSLAMGRDTQYF.

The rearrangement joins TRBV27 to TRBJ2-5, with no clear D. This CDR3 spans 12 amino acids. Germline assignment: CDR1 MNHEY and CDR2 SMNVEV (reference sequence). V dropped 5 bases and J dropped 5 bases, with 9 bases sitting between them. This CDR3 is CASSENLETQYF. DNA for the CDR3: TGTGCCAGCAGTGAGAACCTTGAGACCCAGTACTTC.

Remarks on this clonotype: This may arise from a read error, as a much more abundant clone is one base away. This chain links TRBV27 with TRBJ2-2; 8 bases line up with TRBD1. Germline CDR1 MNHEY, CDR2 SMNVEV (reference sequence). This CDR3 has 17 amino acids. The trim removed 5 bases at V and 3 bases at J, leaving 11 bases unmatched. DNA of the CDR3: TGTGCCAGCAGTGATTTTAGGCAGGGGGCCTACACCGGGGAGCTGTTTTTT. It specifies CASSDFRQGAYTGELFF.

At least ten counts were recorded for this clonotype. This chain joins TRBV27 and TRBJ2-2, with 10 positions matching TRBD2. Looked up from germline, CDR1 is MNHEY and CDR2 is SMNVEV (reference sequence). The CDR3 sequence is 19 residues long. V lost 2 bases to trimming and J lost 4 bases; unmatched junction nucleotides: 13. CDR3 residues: CASSLLPPGLARTTGELFF. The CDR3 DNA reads TGTGCCAGCAGTTTACTCCCCCCGGGACTAGCGCGCACCACCGGGGAGCTGTTTTTT.

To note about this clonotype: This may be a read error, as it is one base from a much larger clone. The CDR3 loop reads CAWSLPPTSGFYEQFF. CDR3 DNA sequence: TGTGCCTGGAGTCTTCCTCCGACTAGCGGGTTCTACGAGCAGTTCTTC. This chain joins TRBV30 and TRBJ2-1; 10 bases fit TRBD2. This CDR3 comprises 16 residues. Germline V gives CDR1 GTSNPN, CDR2 SVGIG (reference sequence). J was trimmed by 10 bases and V by 2 bases; bases with no gene match: 14.

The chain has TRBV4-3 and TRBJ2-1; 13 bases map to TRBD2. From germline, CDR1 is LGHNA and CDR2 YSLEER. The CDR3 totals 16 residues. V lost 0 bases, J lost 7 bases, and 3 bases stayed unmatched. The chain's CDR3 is CASSQELAGGLNEQFF. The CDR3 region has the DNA TGCGCCAGCAGCCAAGAACTAGCGGGAGGGTTAAATGAGCAGTTCTTC.

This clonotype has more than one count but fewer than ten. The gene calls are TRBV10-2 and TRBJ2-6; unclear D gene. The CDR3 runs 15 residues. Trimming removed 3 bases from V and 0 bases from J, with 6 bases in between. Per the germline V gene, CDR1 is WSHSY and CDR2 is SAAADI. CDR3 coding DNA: TGCGCCAGCAGTGAACAAGGCTCTGGGGCCAACGTCCTGACTTTC. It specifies CASSEQGSGANVLTF.

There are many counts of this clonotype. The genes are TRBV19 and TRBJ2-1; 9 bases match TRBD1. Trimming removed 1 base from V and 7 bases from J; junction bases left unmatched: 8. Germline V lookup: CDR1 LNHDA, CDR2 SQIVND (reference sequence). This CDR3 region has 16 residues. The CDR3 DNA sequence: TGTGCCAGTAGTATAGGTGGACAGGGGAGTAGGAATGAGCAGTTCTTC. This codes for CASSIGGQGSRNEQFF.

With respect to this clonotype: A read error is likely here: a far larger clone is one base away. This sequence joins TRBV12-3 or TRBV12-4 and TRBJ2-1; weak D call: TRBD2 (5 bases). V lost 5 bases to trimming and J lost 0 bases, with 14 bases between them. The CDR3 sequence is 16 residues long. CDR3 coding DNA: TGTGCCAGCAGTGACCCATTAGCGAGCTCCTACAATGAGCAGTTCTTC. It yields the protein CASSDPLASSYNEQFF.

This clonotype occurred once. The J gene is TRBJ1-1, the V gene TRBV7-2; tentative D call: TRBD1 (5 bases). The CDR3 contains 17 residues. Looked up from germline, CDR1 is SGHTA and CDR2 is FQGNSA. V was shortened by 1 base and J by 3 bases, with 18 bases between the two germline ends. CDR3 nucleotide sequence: TGTGCCAGCAGCTTAGGCAGCCCCGGTGGGGGTTACACTGAAGCTTTCTTT. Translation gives CASSLGSPGGGYTEAFF.

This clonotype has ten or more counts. The CDR3 DNA reads as TGTGCCAGCAGTTGGACTAGCGGCACCTACGAGCAGTACTTC. Amino acids: CASSWTSGTYEQYF. J is TRBJ2-7 and V is TRBV6-2 or TRBV6-3; 10 bases fit TRBD2. V lost 4 bases and J lost 2; bases outside the gene matches: 2. The CDR3 contains 14 residues. Looked up from germline, CDR1 is MNHEY and CDR2 is SVGEGT.